This is a list of T cell receptor beta chains from one sample in a study of shared clonotypes between healthy human individuals. Data came from immunoSEQ multiplex PCR; TCRdb stores just in-frame clones and leaves some out. Of about 2.4 million clones listed, roughly 93% are singletons. The sequencing sample was made of naive CD4+ T cells from PBMCs. The origin of the receptors is a man between 18 and 35 years old in good health. Some clones in this sample may be carry-over from other donors' samples. The conserved cysteine and the conserved F or W are not part of the CDR3 here. Each record gives: V gene, D gene, clone size, CDR3 protein. A D gene is named only where the DNA matches it firmly. The size of a clone is reported for some rows only, either as once, few or many, or as a class for expanded clones.

V gene: TRBV11-3
D gene: TRBD2
clone size: -
CDR3 protein: ASSHYSTSGVRGEQF

V gene: TRBV19
D gene: TRBD1
clone size: -
CDR3 protein: ATTGGRGNEQF

V gene: TRBV2
D gene: TRBD1
clone size: -
CDR3 protein: ASSGDRGASPLH

V gene: TRBV20-1
D gene: -
clone size: -
CDR3 protein: SARDRTIAF

V gene: TRBV5-8
D gene: -
clone size: -
CDR3 protein: ASSLPSGNTIY

V gene: TRBV5-1
D gene: TRBD1
clone size: -
CDR3 protein: ASSLTGTGAGDTQY

V gene: TRBV7-9
D gene: -
clone size: -
CDR3 protein: ASSATQGPYEQY

V gene: TRBV2
D gene: -
clone size: -
CDR3 protein: ATRTDVTYEQY

V gene: TRBV7-8
D gene: -
clone size: -
CDR3 protein: ASSLQTRETNTEAF

V gene: TRBV6-1
D gene: -
clone size: -
CDR3 protein: ASSLAHTGELF

V gene: TRBV11-3
D gene: -
clone size: -
CDR3 protein: ASSPQGTDTQY

V gene: TRBV9
D gene: -
clone size: -
CDR3 protein: ASSPATGQDYEKLF

V gene: TRBV5-1
D gene: -
clone size: -
CDR3 protein: ASSLAPGRGGELF

V gene: TRBV6-6
D gene: -
clone size: -
CDR3 protein: ASSPRTGSGEQY

V gene: TRBV27
D gene: TRBD2
clone size: once
CDR3 protein: ASSRLAGSDNEQF

V gene: TRBV6-1
D gene: TRBD1
clone size: -
CDR3 protein: ASSPGQGGYGYT

V gene: TRBV5-1
D gene: TRBD1
clone size: -
CDR3 protein: ASSIDRVYGYT

V gene: TRBV6-5
D gene: TRBD2
clone size: -
CDR3 protein: ASSYSAGGPYEQY

V gene: TRBV5-6
D gene: -
clone size: -
CDR3 protein: ASSSGTLTDTQY

V gene: TRBV2
D gene: -
clone size: -
CDR3 protein: ASKRDLAKNIQC

V gene: TRBV18
D gene: TRBD2
clone size: -
CDR3 protein: ASSQLLAGAHEQY

V gene: TRBV10-1
D gene: TRBD2
clone size: -
CDR3 protein: ASSAPGTSGYNEQF

V gene: TRBV6-6
D gene: -
clone size: -
CDR3 protein: ASSRDFGSGNTIY

V gene: TRBV6-1
D gene: -
clone size: -
CDR3 protein: ASSDGSLNTGELF

V gene: TRBV7-9
D gene: -
clone size: -
CDR3 protein: ASGYEQF

V gene: TRBV5-4
D gene: -
clone size: -
CDR3 protein: ASSLRREGTTDTQY

V gene: TRBV27
D gene: -
clone size: -
CDR3 protein: ASSLTPSPLSTDTQY

V gene: TRBV7-8
D gene: TRBD1
clone size: -
CDR3 protein: ASSLETGRGQPQH

V gene: TRBV6-1
D gene: TRBD2
clone size: -
CDR3 protein: ASSDAGLAPIQETQY

V gene: TRBV5-1
D gene: -
clone size: -
CDR3 protein: ASSLPLLAAGIVGEQF

V gene: TRBV5-1
D gene: -
clone size: -
CDR3 protein: ASSLVGGVNTEAF

V gene: TRBV15
D gene: TRBD1
clone size: -
CDR3 protein: ATSRGQGAGNEKLF

V gene: TRBV27
D gene: -
clone size: -
CDR3 protein: ASSLRWAGELF

V gene: TRBV5-1
D gene: TRBD2
clone size: -
CDR3 protein: ASSFGLAGSHYNEQF

V gene: TRBV14
D gene: TRBD2
clone size: -
CDR3 protein: ASSQEKEGTSEQY

V gene: TRBV28
D gene: -
clone size: -
CDR3 protein: ASSFSRARNYGYT

V gene: TRBV7-8
D gene: -
clone size: -
CDR3 protein: ASSLGRESQNIQY

V gene: TRBV14
D gene: TRBD2
clone size: -
CDR3 protein: ASSRGSGMTYEQY

V gene: TRBV30
D gene: TRBD1
clone size: -
CDR3 protein: AWSVLVTGGREKLF

V gene: TRBV11-2
D gene: -
clone size: once
CDR3 protein: ASSQRQLGSNEQF

V gene: TRBV6-6
D gene: -
clone size: -
CDR3 protein: ASSYPGDGLNYGYT

V gene: TRBV28
D gene: TRBD2
clone size: -
CDR3 protein: ASSFPSSGGHVPQY

V gene: TRBV2
D gene: -
clone size: -
CDR3 protein: ASGPGWTGELF

V gene: TRBV11-2
D gene: -
clone size: -
CDR3 protein: ASSSPPRGYNEQF

V gene: TRBV19
D gene: -
clone size: -
CDR3 protein: ASRSTGKYEQY

V gene: TRBV28
D gene: -
clone size: -
CDR3 protein: ASRPLGAVRELF

V gene: TRBV5-1
D gene: -
clone size: -
CDR3 protein: ASQRGAERYEQY

V gene: TRBV6-6
D gene: -
clone size: -
CDR3 protein: ASSGANVLT